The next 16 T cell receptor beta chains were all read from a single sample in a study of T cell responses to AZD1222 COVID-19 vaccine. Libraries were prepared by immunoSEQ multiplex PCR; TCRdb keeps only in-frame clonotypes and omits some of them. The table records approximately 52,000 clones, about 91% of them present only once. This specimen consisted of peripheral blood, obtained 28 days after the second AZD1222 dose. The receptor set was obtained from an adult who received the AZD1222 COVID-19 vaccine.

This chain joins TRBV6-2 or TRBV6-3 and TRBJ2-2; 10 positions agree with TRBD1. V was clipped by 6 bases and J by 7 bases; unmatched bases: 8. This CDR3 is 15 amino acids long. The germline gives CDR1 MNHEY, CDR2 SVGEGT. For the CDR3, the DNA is TGTGCCAGCAGCGCGACAGGGGGCAAGGGCGGGGAGCTGTTTTTT. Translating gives CASSATGGKGGELFF.

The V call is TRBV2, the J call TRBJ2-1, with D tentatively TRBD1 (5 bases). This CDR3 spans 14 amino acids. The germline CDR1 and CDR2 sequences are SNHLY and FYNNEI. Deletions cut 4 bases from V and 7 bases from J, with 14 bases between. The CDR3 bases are TGTGCCAGCAGTGTACAGACAGCTAGGAATGAGCAGTTCTTC. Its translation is CASSVQTARNEQFF.

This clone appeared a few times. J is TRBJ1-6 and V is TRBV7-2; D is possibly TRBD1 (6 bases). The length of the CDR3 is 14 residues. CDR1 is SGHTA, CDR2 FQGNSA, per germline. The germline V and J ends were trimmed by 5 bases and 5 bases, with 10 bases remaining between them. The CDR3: CASSTQGNNSPLHF. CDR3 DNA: TGTGCCAGCAGCACACAGGGTAATAATTCACCCCTCCACTTT.

DNA of the CDR3: TGCGCCAGCAACGTGCAGGGTGAAAATTCACCCCTCCACTTT. Amino acid sequence: CASNVQGENSPLHF. This chain links TRBV5-1 with TRBJ1-6, with a tentative D call TRBD1 (5 bases). Germline values: CDR1 SGHRS, CDR2 YFSETQ. The V end lost 6 bases, the J end lost 7 bases, and 14 bases lay between the germline ends. The CDR3 consists of 14 residues.

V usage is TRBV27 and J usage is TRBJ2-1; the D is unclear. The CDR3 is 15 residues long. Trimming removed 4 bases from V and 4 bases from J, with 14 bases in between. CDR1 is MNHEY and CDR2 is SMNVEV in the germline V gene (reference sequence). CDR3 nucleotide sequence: TGTGCCAGCAGTTACGTTCCCTTCGGATACAATGAGCAGTTCTTC. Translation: CASSYVPFGYNEQFF.

The CDR3 here is CASSFLTSGLYNEQFF. CDR3 bases: TGTGCCAGCAGTTTCTTGACTAGCGGGCTATACAATGAGCAGTTCTTC. The V call is TRBV27, the J call TRBJ2-1, with 10 positions matching TRBD2. Germline loops: CDR1 MNHEY, CDR2 SMNVEV (reference sequence). The CDR3 extends over 16 amino acids. After removal of 3 bases from V and 4 bases from J, the junction contained 6 bases not matched to a gene.

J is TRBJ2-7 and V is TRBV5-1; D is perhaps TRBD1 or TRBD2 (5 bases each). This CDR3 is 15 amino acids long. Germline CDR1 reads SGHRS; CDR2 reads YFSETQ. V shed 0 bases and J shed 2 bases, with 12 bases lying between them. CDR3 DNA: TGCGCCAGCAGCTTGGGGGGGACCGCAACCTACGAGCAGTACTTC. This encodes CASSLGGTATYEQYF. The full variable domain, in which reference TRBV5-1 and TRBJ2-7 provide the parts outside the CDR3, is KAGVTQTPRYLIKTRGQQVTLSCSPISGHRSVSWYQQTPGQGLQFLFEYFSETQRNKGNFPGRFSGRQFSNSRSEMNVSTLELGDSALYLCASSLGGTATYEQYFGPGTRLTVT.

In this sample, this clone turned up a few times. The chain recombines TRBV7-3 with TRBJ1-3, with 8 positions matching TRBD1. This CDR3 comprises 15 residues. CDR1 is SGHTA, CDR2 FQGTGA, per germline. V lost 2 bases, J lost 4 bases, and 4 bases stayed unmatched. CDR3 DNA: TGTGCCAGCAGCTTAGACAGGGGATTCGGAAACACCATATATTTT. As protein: CASSLDRGFGNTIYF.

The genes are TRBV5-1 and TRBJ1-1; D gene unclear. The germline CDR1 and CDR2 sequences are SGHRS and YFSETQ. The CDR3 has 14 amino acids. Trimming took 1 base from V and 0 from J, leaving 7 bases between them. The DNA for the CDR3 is TGCGCCAGCAGCTTGACAGCCCTGAACACTGAAGCTTTCTTT. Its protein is CASSLTALNTEAFF.

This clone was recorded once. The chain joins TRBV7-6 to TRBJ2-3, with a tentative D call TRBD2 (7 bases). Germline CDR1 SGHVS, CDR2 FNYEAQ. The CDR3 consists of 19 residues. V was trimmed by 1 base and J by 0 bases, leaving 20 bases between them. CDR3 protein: CASSLGGASGVTSTDTQYF. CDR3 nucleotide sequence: TGTGCCAGCAGCTTAGGGGGGGCTAGCGGAGTCACCAGCACAGATACGCAGTATTTT.

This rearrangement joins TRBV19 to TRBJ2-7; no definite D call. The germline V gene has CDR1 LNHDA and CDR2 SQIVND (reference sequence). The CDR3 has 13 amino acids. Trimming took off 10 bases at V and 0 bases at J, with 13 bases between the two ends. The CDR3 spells CATRHSPSYEQYF. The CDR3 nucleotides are TGTGCCACGAGACACTCACCCTCCTACGAGCAGTACTTC.

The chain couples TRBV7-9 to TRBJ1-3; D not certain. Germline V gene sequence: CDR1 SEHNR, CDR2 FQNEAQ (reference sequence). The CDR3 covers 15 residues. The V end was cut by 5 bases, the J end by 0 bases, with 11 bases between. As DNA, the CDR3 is TGTGCCAGCAGCCACGGCCCAGACTCTGGAAACACCATATATTTT. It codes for CASSHGPDSGNTIYF.

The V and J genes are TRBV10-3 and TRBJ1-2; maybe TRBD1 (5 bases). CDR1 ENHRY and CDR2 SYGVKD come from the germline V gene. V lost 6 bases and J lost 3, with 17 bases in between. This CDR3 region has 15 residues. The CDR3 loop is CAIRVGLQSDYGYTF. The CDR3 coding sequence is TGTGCCATCAGAGTGGGACTACAGAGCGACTATGGCTACACCTTC.

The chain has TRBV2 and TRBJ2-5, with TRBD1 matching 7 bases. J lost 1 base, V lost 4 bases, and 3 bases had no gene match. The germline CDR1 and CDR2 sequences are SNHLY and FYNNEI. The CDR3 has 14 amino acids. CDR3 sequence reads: CASSAGQIQETQYF. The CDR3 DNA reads TGTGCCAGCAGTGCGGGACAGATCCAAGAGACCCAGTACTTC.

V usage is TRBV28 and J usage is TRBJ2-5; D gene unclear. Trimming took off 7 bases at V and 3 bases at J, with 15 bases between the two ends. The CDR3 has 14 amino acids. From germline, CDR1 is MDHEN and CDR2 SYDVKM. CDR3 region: CASTVGPPEETQYF. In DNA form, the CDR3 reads TGTGCCAGCACCGTCGGGCCACCCGAAGAGACCCAGTACTTC. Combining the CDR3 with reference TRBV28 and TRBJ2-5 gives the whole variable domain DVKVTQSSRYLVKRTGEKVFLECVQDMDHENMFWYRQDPGLGLRLIYFSYDVKMKEKGDIPEGYSVSREKKERFSLILESASTNQTSMYLCASTVGPPEETQYFGPGTRLLVL.

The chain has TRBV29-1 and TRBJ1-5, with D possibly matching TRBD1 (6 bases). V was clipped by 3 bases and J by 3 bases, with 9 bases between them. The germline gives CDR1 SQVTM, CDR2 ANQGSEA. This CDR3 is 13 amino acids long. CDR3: CSVDGGPNQPQHF. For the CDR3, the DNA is TGCAGCGTTGATGGGGGGCCCAATCAGCCCCAGCATTTT.